The clone carrying this T cell receptor (beta chain) appeared many times. The antigen remains unidentified. This specimen comes from a study of T cells in Graves' hyperthyroidism and ophthalmopathy. V lost 1 base, J lost 0 bases, and 5 bases stayed unmatched. The germline CDR1 and CDR2 sequences are MNHEY and SVGEGT. The length of the CDR3 is 16 residues. Study outcomes and limitations: In simple terms, a model built on 13 V-J features told ophthalmopathy apart from stable hyperthyroidism.

RNA transcripts gave rise to amplified TCR beta CDR3 regions. The HTBI primer set served for first-round RT-PCR of the TCR CDR3. TCRdb processed the multiplex PCR reads anew with MiXCR; each CDR3 protein has one entry. The sample yields approximately 530,000 distinct CDR3 sequences, roughly a sixth seen once. The sequence derives from a woman aged 18-29 years with Graves' hyperthyroidism. The rearrangement uses TRBV6-2 or TRBV6-3 and TRBJ1-1; TRBD1 matches 7 bases. Sequences were obtained from blood. CDR3 sequence (DNA): TGTGCCAGCAGTTACTTTACCGGGACAGTGAACACTGAAGCTTTCTTT. Its protein is CASSYFTGTVNTEAFF.